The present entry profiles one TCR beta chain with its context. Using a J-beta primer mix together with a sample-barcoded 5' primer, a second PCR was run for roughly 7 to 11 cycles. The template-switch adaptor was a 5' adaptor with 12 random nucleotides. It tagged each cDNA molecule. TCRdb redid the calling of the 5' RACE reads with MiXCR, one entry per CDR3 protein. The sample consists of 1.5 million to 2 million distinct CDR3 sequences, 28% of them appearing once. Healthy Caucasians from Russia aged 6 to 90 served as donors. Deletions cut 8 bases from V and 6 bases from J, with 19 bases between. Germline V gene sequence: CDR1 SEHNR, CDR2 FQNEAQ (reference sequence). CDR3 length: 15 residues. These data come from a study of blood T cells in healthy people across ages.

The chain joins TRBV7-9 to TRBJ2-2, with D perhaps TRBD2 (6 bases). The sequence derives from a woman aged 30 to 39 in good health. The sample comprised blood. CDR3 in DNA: TGTGCCAGCGCCGGGCTAGCGAGAAATGCCGGGGAGCTGTTTTTT. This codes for CASAGLARNAGELFF.